One sample yielded the 18 T cell receptor beta chains listed below, sequenced in a study of CD8 T cells in ankylosing spondylitis. TCRdb re-derived calls from the 5' RACE reads in MiXCR, one entry per CDR3 protein. The table shows about 190,000 distinct CDR3 sequences, with under 15% occurring only once. The sequencing sample was made of blood, either unsorted or a sorted T cell fraction (not recorded which). These receptors originate from a female donor with ankylosing spondylitis or in good health (not recorded which).

This clonotype was seen at least ten times. The gene calls are TRBV30 and TRBJ2-3; either TRBD1 or TRBD2 may supply D (5 bases each). This CDR3 region has 14 residues. The germline V gene encodes CDR1 GTSNPN and CDR2 SVGIG (reference sequence). V lost 1 base and J 0 bases, leaving 8 bases between the germline ends. CDR3 residues: CAWSGGASTDTQYF. The CDR3 DNA sequence: TGTGCCTGGAGTGGAGGGGCCAGCACAGATACGCAGTATTTT.

This clonotype came up many times. This rearrangement joins TRBV4-3 to TRBJ1-1, with D unresolved. Trimming shortened V by 1 base and J by 6 bases, and 15 bases separated the two germline ends. Looked up from germline, CDR1 is LGHNA and CDR2 is YSLEER. This CDR3 comprises 15 residues. DNA for the CDR3: TGCGCCAGCAGCCAAGTCGCTTACAGCAATTCTGAAGCTTTCTTT. It yields the protein CASSQVAYSNSEAFF.

The rearrangement links TRBV7-3 to TRBJ2-3; 9 positions agree with TRBD1. Germline assignment: CDR1 SGHTA and CDR2 FQGTGA. Trimming cost V 8 bases and J 2 bases; bases outside gene matches: 5. The length of the CDR3 is 14 residues. The CDR3 loop is CASARDRATDTQYF. The DNA of the CDR3 is TGTGCCAGCGCCCGGGACAGGGCCACAGATACGCAGTATTTT.

This clonotype appeared many times. This chain links TRBV12-3 or TRBV12-4 with TRBJ1-4; no clear D. This CDR3 contains 16 residues. The V end was cut by 1 base, the J end by 3 bases, with 12 bases between. CDR3: CASSLGLGSSNEKLFF. As DNA, the CDR3 is TGTGCCAGCAGTTTAGGACTCGGGAGCTCTAATGAAAAACTGTTTTTT.

The chain carries TRBV6-2 or TRBV6-3 and TRBJ2-1; D unresolved. The CDR3 sequence is 12 residues long. CDR1 is MNHEY and CDR2 is SVGEGT in the germline V gene. V was pared by 6 bases and J by 9 bases, with 12 bases between. As DNA, the CDR3 is TGTGCCAGCAGCAACTTCCTAGGTGAGCAGTTCTTC. Translation gives CASSNFLGEQFF.

This clonotype was seen a handful of times. This rearrangement joins TRBV10-3 to TRBJ2-1, with 12 bases matching TRBD2. The CDR3 spans 16 residues. Trimming removed 3 bases from V and 5 bases from J; junction bases left unmatched: 5. Germline CDR1 and CDR2: ENHRY and SYGVKD. The CDR3 region is CAISEFTSGRHNEQFF. For the CDR3, the DNA is TGTGCCATCAGTGAATTTACTAGCGGGAGGCACAATGAGCAGTTCTTC.

DNA of the CDR3: TGCGCCAGCAGCTTGGTTACAGGGGCGCGGGAGCAGTACTTC. It specifies CASSLVTGAREQYF. V and J are TRBV5-1 and TRBJ2-7; 7 nucleotides match TRBD1. V shed 0 bases and J 7 bases; nucleotides not matched to a gene: 7. This CDR3 is built from 14 residues. In germline, CDR1 is SGHRS, CDR2 YFSETQ.

This clonotype was counted only a few times. This chain uses TRBV7-9 with TRBJ2-3, with 9 positions matching TRBD2. This CDR3 region has 16 residues. The V and J ends lost 4 bases and 0 bases, in that order; junction bases with no gene match: 5. Looked up from germline, CDR1 is SEHNR and CDR2 is FQNEAQ (reference sequence). The CDR3 sequence is CASSSLAGPSTDTQYF. The DNA for the CDR3 is TGTGCCAGCAGCTCTCTAGCGGGACCTAGCACAGATACGCAGTATTTT.

V usage is TRBV5-6 and J usage is TRBJ2-1, with D hard to call. Trimming pared 0 bases from V and 0 bases from J, leaving 16 bases between. This CDR3 spans 18 amino acids. Per the germline V gene, CDR1 is SGHDT and CDR2 is YYEEEE. The CDR3 sequence: CASSLAFSGQSSYNEQFF. The CDR3 DNA reads as TGTGCCAGCAGCTTGGCGTTTTCGGGTCAGAGCTCCTACAATGAGCAGTTCTTC.

This clonotype was seen a handful of times. V usage is TRBV18 and J usage is TRBJ2-7; D gene ambiguous. This CDR3 is 12 amino acids long. Germline CDR1 reads KGHSH; CDR2 reads LQKENI. Trimming shortened V by 3 bases and J by 7 bases, and 10 bases separated the two germline ends. CDR3 in amino acids: CASSPSSREQYF. CDR3 DNA sequence: TGTGCCAGCTCACCGTCGAGTCGGGAGCAGTACTTC. Supplemented by reference TRBV18 and TRBJ2-7, the full variable domain reads NAGVMQNPRHLVRRRGQEARLRCSPMKGHSHVYWYRQLPEEGLKFMVYLQKENIIDESGMPKERFSAEFPKEGPSILRIQQVVRGDSAAYFCASSPSSREQYFGPGTRLTVT.

This clonotype was observed many times. V is TRBV11-3 and J is TRBJ2-3; no firm D call. Germline lookup yields CDR1 SGHNT and CDR2 YENEEA. Trimming removed 5 bases from V and 0 bases from J, with 15 bases in between. There are 16 residues in the CDR3. Written as DNA, the CDR3 is TGTGCCAGCAGCCAAAGACAAGGCCTCAGCACAGATACGCAGTATTTT. Its protein is CASSQRQGLSTDTQYF.

The V and J genes are TRBV5-1 and TRBJ1-6; TRBD1 agrees at 10 bases. The CDR3 has 14 amino acids. Germline V gene data show CDR1 as SGHRS and CDR2 as YFSETQ. Trimming cost V 5 bases and J 10 bases; bases outside gene matches: 6. CDR3 DNA sequence: TGCGCCAGCAGGATCGGGACAGGGGAGTCACCCCTCCACTTT. Translated: CASRIGTGESPLHF.

This clonotype has a count of ten or more. The gene calls are TRBV7-2 and TRBJ2-1; 7 bases fit TRBD1. CDR1 and CDR2 from the germline V gene are SGHTA and FQGNSA. There are 15 residues in the CDR3. Trimming took 1 base from V and 5 from J; bases not matched to a gene: 5. The CDR3 region has the DNA TGTGCCAGCAGCTTAGTTGGGACAGTCGACAATGAGCAGTTCTTC. This codes for CASSLVGTVDNEQFF.

This clonotype was found a few times. The germline gene is not matched at one end of the junction; a read error may be the cause. This sequence joins TRBV24-1 and TRBJ1-5; D gene ambiguous. The CDR3 sequence is 13 residues long. The germline V gene encodes CDR1 KGHDR and CDR2 SFDVKD. This CDR3 is CATSQYSNQPQHF. The DNA of the CDR3 is TGTGCCACCAGCCAATATAGCAATCAACCCCAGCATTTT.

This clonotype was counted ten times or more. The chain combines TRBV9 with TRBJ2-1, with D maybe TRBD1 (5 bases). The CDR3 contains 16 residues. Germline CDR1 reads SGDLS; CDR2 reads YYNGEE. V was pared by 3 bases and J by 4 bases, with 17 bases between. The CDR3 nucleotides are TGTGCCAGCAGCGCATCTGTAGGACACCGATACAATGAGCAGTTCTTC. Its translation: CASSASVGHRYNEQFF.

The J gene is TRBJ2-1, the V gene TRBV19; the D gene could be TRBD1 or TRBD2 (5 bases each). This CDR3 has 17 amino acids. The V and J ends lost 3 bases and 0 bases respectively, with 15 bases between them. Germline CDR1 reads LNHDA; CDR2 reads SQIVND (reference sequence). This CDR3 reads CASSMTGRRSSYNEQFF. The CDR3 DNA reads TGTGCCAGTAGTATGACGGGACGGAGGAGCTCCTACAATGAGCAGTTCTTC.

In its sample, this clonotype was seen many times. CDR3 sequence (DNA): TGTGCCAGCAGAATTCTGGCGGCCGGGGAGCTGTTTTTT. It codes for CASRILAAGELFF. The chain is built from TRBV7-8 and TRBJ2-2; D ambiguous. The CDR3 length is 13 residues. Trimming shortened V by 6 bases and J by 6 bases, and 11 bases separated the two germline ends. Germline CDR1 SGHVS, CDR2 FQNEAQ.

This clonotype was counted many times. The chain joins TRBV5-1 to TRBJ2-2; D is undetermined. Trimming took off 4 bases at V and 5 bases at J, with 15 bases between the two ends. CDR3 size: 15 residues. From germline, CDR1 is SGHRS and CDR2 YFSETQ. CDR3 residues: CASSPLDPRTGELFF. CDR3 coding DNA: TGCGCCAGCAGCCCCCTGGACCCGCGGACCGGGGAGCTGTTTTTT.